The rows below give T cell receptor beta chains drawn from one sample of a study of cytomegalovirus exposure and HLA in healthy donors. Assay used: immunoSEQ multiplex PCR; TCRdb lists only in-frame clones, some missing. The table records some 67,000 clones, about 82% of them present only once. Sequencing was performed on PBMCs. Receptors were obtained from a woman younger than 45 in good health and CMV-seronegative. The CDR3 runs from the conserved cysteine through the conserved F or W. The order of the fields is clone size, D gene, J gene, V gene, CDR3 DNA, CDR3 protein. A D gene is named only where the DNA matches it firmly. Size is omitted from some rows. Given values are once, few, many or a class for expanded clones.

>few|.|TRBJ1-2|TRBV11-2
TGTGCCAGCAGCTTAACATTCGGAGGGAGGGATTATGGCTACACCTTC
CASSLTFGGRDYGYTF
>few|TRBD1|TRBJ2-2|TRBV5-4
TGTGCCAGCAGCGAACCGGGACAGGGGTACGGGGAGCTGTTTTTT
CASSEPGQGYGELFF
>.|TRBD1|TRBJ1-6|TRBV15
TGTGCCACCAGCTCTACAGGGGTTAGGTCACCCCTCCACTTT
CATSSTGVRSPLHF
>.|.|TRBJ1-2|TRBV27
TGTGCCAGCAGTCTAACCGACAGATTCAACTATGGCTACACCTTC
CASSLTDRFNYGYTF
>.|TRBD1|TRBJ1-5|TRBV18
TGTGCCAGCTCACCTGGGGACAGCAGAGCATACAATCAGCCCCAGCATTTT
CASSPGDSRAYNQPQHF
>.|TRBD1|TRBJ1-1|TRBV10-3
TGTGCCATCAGGCCAGGACAGGCCATGAACACTGAAGCTTTCTTT
CAIRPGQAMNTEAFF
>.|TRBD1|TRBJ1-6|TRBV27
TGTGCCAGCAGTTCGCACAGGGGGCTCTACCCGAAAAGCTCCTATAATTCACCCCCCCACTTT
CASSSHRGLYPKSSYNSPPHF
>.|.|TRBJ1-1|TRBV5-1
TGCGCCAGCAGCCTGAGGACACCGAACACTGAAGCTTTCTTT
CASSLRTPNTEAFF
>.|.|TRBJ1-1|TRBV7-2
TGTGCCAGCAGCTTAGCCCTTGAAGCTTTCTTT
CASSLALEAFF
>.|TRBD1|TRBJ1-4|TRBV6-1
TGTGCCAGCAGTGAGGGACAGGGGCGAGGTGAAAAACTGTTTTTT
CASSEGQGRGEKLFF
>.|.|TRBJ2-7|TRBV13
TGTGCCAGCAGCCCTCCACTAGGTCTTTACGAGCAGTACTTC
CASSPPLGLYEQYF
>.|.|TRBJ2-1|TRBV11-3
TGTGCCAGCAGCTTAGAAGGGACGGGTCAGGGGTACAATGAGCAGTTCTTC
CASSLEGTGQGYNEQFF
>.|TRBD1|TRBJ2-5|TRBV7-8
TGTGCCAGCAGTCAACGACAGGGTAGAGCCCAGTACTTC
CASSQRQGRAQYF
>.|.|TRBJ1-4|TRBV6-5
TGTGCCAGCAGAACGGGACTAGTGAATGAAAAACTGTTTTTT
CASRTGLVNEKLFF
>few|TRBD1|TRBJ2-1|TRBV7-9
TGTGCCAGCACCTCCGGACAGGCGGCCAACCTCAATGAGCAGTTCTTC
CASTSGQAANLNEQFF
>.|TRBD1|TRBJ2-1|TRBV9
TGTGCCAGCAGCTCGAGTAACACAGGGGAAAGATACAATGAGCAGTTCTTC
CASSSSNTGERYNEQFF
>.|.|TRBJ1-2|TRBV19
TGTGCCAGTAGTATTAGTGGTTTTGGCTATGGCTACACCTTC
CASSISGFGYGYTF
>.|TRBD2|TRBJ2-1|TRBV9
TGTGCCAGCAGCGCCACTAGCGGATCCTACAATGAGCAGTTCTTC
CASSATSGSYNEQFF
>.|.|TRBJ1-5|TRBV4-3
TGCGCCAGCAGCCTTAGCACGCGGAACAATCAGCCCCAGCATTTT
CASSLSTRNNQPQHF
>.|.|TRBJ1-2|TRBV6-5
TGTGCCAGCAGTTACTCGCAGGGGACCTATGGCTACACCTTC
CASSYSQGTYGYTF
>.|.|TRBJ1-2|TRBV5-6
TGTGCCAGCAGCTTGACGGTCTATGGCTACACCTTC
CASSLTVYGYTF
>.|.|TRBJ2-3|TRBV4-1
TGCGCCAGCAGCCAAGTTATAGATACGCAGTATTTT
CASSQVIDTQYF
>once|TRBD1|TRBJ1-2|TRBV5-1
TGCGCCAGCAGCTGGACAGGGGATACGAGCTATGGCTACACCTTC
CASSWTGDTSYGYTF
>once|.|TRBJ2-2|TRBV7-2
TGTGCCAGCAGCTTTTCCGGGACCGGGGAGCTGTTTTTT
CASSFSGTGELFF
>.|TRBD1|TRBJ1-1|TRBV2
TGTGCCAGAACCCGGACAGGGGGCACTGAAGCTTTCTTT
CARTRTGGTEAFF
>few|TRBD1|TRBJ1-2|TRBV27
TGTGCCAGCAGTTTATCCCGGACAGGGGGCTCGGATGGCTACACCTTC
CASSLSRTGGSDGYTF
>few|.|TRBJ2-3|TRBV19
TGTGCCAGTAGTCTCTCGGGCACAGATACGCAGTATTTT
CASSLSGTDTQYF
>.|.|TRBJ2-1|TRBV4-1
TGCGCCAGCAGCTCTCACGGGGAGCAGTTCTTC
CASSSHGEQFF
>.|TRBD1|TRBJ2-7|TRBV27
TGTGCCAGCAGTTTATGGGGGACAGCGCCGTACTTC
CASSLWGTAPYF
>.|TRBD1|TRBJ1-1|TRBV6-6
TGTGCCAGCAGCCGACAGGGCGGCAACACTGAAGCTTTCTTT
CASSRQGGNTEAFF
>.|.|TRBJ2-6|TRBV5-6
TGTGCCAGCAGCAACAGTTATTTAATCTCTGGGGCCAACGTCCTGACTTTC
CASSNSYLISGANVLTF
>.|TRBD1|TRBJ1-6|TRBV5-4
TGTGCCAGCAGCGTCGGACAGGGGGTAAAATCACCCCTCCACTTT
CASSVGQGVKSPLHF
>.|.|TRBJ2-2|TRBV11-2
TGTGCCAGCAGCTTAGGATTCAGCGTCCCCACCGGGGAGCTGTTTTTT
CASSLGFSVPTGELFF
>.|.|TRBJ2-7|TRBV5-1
TGCGCCAGCAGCTCCCCCGGGACAACCACCTACGAGCAGTACTTC
CASSSPGTTTYEQYF
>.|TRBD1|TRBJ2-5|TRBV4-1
TGCGCCAGCAGCCAAGATTACAGGGGCAACCAAGAGACCCAGTACTTC
CASSQDYRGNQETQYF
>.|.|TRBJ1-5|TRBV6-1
TGTGCCAGCAGTGAATTGGGGGCAGGGGAGCGGCATTTT
CASSELGAGERHF
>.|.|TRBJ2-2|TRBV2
TGTGCCAGCAGTGTGAACACGAACACCGGGGAGCTGTTTTTT
CASSVNTNTGELFF
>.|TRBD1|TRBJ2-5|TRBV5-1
TGCGCCAGCAGCTTGGCCGGGACAGGACGGGGAGAGGCCCAGTACTTC
CASSLAGTGRGEAQYF
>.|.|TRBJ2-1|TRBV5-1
TGCGCCAGCAGCTTGGAAGTAGGACTAGAGCAGTTCTTC
CASSLEVGLEQFF
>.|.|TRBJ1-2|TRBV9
TGTGCCAGCAGCGCCTCGGGAAGTTTCAACTATGGCTACACCTTC
CASSASGSFNYGYTF
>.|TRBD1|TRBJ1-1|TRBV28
TGTGCCAGCAGTCAACGACAGGGGGGGCTGATCACTGAAGCTTTCTTT
CASSQRQGGLITEAFF
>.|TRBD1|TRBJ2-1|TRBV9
TGTGCCAGCAGCGTAGATGCAGGGGGCTTTAATGAGCAGTTCTTC
CASSVDAGGFNEQFF
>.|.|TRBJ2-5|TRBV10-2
TGCGCCAGCGGGCAGGGGGGAGAGACCCAGTACTTC
CASGQGGETQYF
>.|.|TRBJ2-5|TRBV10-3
TGTGCCATCAGTGACCAAGGGGGGGGAGAGACCCAGTACTTC
CAISDQGGGETQYF
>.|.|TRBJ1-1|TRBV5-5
TGTGCCAGCAGCTTGATGTCAGCAGGGAGGAGTCCTGAAGCTTTCTTT
CASSLMSAGRSPEAFF
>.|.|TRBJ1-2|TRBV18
TGTGCCAGCTCACCACCGAGACCTAGGGGAAACTATGGCTACACCTTC
CASSPPRPRGNYGYTF
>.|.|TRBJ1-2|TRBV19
TGTGCCAGTAGTATAGATCTGGGCCCCGGGGATGGCTACACCTTC
CASSIDLGPGDGYTF
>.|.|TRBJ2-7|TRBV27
TGTGCCAGCAGTTTAGGGTCGGGGGTCCTCTACGAGCAGTACTTC
CASSLGSGVLYEQYF
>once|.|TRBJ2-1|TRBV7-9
TGTGCCAGCAGCTTAGGGGGAGTCTTGCGAGTACATGAGCAGTTCTTC
CASSLGGVLRVHEQFF
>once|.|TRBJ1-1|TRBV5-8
TGTGCCAGCAGCTTGGGTACCCGACGGGGGTACACTGAAGCTTTCTTT
CASSLGTRRGYTEAFF
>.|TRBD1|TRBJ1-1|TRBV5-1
TGCGCCAGCAGCTCGCGGACAGGGTCCACTGAAGCTTTCTTT
CASSSRTGSTEAFF
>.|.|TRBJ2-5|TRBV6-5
TGTGCCAGCAGTTACTCCGGTCACCAAGAAACCCAGTACTTC
CASSYSGHQETQYF
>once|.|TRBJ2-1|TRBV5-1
TGCGCCAGCAGCTTCACATCCGACTCCTACAATGAGCAGTTCTTC
CASSFTSDSYNEQFF